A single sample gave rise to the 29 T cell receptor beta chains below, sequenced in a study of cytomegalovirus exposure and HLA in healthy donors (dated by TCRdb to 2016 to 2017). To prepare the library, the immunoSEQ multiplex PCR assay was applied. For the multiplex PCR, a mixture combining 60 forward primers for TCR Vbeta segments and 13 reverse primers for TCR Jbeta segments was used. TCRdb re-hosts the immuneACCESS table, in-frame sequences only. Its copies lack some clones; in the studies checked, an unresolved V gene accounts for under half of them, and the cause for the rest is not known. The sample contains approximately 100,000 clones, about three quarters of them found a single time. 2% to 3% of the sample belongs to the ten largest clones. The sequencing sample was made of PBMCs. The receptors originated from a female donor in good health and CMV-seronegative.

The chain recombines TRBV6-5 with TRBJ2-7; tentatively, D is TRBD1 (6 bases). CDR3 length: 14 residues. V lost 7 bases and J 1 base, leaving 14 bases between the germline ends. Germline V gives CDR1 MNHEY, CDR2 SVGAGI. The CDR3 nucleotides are TGTGCCAGCACCCCCGGACAGACATCCTACGAGCAGTACTTC. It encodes CASTPGQTSYEQYF.

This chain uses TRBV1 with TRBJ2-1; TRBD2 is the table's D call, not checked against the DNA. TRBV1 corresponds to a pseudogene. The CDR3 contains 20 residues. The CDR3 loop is CTSSQTSGTSGGVGTIEQFF. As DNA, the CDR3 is TGCACCAGCAGCCAAACCTCCGGGACTAGCGGGGGAGTGGGTACTATTGAGCAGTTCTTC.

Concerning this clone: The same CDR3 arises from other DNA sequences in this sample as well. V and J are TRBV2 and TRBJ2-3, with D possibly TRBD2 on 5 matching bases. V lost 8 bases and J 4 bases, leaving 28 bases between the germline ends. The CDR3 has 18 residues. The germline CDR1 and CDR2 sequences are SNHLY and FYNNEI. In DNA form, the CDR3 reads TGTGCCAGCCTAGGATCAACACGGGGAAATCTTGGTGCAGATACGCAGTATTTT. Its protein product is CASLGSTRGNLGADTQYF. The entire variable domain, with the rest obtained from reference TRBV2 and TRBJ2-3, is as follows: EPEVTQTPSHQVTQMGQEVILRCVPISNHLYFYWYRQILGQKVEFLVSFYNNEISEKSEIFDDQFSVERPDGSNFTLKIRSTKLEDSAMYFCASLGSTRGNLGADTQYFGPGTRLTVL.

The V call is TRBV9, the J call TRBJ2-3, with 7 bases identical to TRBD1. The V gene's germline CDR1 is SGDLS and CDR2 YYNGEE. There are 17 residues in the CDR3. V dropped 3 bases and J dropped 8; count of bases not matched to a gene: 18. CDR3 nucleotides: TGTGCCAGCAGCGCCGGGACAGCTATTCCGCCAGAAGCTACGCAGTATTTT. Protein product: CASSAGTAIPPEATQYF.

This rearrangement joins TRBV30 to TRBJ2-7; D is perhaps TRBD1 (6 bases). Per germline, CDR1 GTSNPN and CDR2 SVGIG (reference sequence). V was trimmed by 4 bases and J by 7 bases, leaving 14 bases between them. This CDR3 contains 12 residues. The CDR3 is CAWMGDNWEQYF. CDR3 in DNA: TGTGCCTGGATGGGGGACAATTGGGAGCAGTACTTC.

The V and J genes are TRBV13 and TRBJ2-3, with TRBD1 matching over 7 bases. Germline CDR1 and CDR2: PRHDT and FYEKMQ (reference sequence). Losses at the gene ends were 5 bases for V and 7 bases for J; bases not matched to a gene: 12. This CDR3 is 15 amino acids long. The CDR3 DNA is TGTGCCAGCAGCCGTTCGAGGGGGCCAGGTTATACGCAGTATTTT. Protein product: CASSRSRGPGYTQYF.

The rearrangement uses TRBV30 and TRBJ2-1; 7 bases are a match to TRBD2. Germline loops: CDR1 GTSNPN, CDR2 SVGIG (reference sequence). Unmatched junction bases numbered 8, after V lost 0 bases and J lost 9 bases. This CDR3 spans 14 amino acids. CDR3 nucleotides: TGTGCCTGGAGTGTCGGCGGGGGAATATCTGAGCAGTTCTTC. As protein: CAWSVGGGISEQFF. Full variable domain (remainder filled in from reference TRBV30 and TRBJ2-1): SQTIHQWPATLVQPVGSPLSLECTVEGTSNPNLYWYRQAAGRGLQLLFYSVGIGQISSEVPQNLSASRPQDRQFILSSKKLLLSDSGFYLCAWSVGGGISEQFFGPGTRLTVL.

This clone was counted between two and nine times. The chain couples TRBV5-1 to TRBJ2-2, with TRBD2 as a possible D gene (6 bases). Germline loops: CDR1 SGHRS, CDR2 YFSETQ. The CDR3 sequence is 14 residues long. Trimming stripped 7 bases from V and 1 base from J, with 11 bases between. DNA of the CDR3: TGCGCCAGCGACCTCGGGGGGAACACCGGGGAGCTGTTTTTT. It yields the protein CASDLGGNTGELFF. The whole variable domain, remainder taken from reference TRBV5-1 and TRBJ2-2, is KAGVTQTPRYLIKTRGQQVTLSCSPISGHRSVSWYQQTPGQGLQFLFEYFSETQRNKGNFPGRFSGRQFSNSRSEMNVSTLELGDSALYLCASDLGGNTGELFFGEGSRLTVL.

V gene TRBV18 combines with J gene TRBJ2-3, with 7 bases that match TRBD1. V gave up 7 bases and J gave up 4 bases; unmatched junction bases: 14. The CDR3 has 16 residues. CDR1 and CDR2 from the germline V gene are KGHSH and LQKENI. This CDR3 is CASLSGTGVLPDTQYF. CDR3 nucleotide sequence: TGTGCCAGCTTGTCGGGAACAGGGGTTCTCCCAGATACGCAGTATTTT.

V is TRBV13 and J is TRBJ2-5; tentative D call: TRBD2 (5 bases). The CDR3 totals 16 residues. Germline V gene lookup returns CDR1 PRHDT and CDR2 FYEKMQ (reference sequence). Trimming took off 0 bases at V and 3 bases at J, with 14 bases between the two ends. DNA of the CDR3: TGTGCCAGCAGCTTAGGGGGCGGGCTAGCAGAAGAGACCCAGTACTTC. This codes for CASSLGGGLAEETQYF.

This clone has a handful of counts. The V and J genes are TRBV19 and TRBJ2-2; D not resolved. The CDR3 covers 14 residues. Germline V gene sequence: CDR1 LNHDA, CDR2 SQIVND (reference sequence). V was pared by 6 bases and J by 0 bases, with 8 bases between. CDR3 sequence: CASRGPSNTGELFF. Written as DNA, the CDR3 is TGTGCCAGTAGGGGCCCATCGAACACCGGGGAGCTGTTTTTT. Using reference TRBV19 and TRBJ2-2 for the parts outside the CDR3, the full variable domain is DGGITQSPKYLFRKEGQNVTLSCEQNLNHDAMYWYRQDPGQGLRLIYYSQIVNDFQKGDIAEGYSVSREKKESFPLTVTSAQKNPTAFYLCASRGPSNTGELFFGEGSRLTVL.

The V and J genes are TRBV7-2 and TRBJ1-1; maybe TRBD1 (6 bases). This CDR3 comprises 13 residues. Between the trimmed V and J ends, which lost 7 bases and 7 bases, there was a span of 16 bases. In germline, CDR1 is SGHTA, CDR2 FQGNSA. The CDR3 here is CASTGVQGGEAFF. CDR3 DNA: TGTGCCAGCACCGGGGTACAGGGCGGTGAAGCTTTCTTT.

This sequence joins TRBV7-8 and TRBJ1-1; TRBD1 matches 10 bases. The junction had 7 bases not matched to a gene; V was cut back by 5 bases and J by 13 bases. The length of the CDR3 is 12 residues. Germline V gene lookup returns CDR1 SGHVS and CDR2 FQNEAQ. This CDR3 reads CASSLRQGAVFF. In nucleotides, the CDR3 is TGTGCCAGCAGCCTCCGACAGGGGGCTGTTTTCTTT.

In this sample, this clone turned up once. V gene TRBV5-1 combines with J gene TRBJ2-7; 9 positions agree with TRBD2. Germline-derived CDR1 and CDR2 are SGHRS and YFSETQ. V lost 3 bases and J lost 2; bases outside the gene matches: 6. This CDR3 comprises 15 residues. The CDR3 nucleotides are TGCGCCAGCAGCTCCCGAGCGGGGGGAACCTACGAGCAGTACTTC. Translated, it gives CASSSRAGGTYEQYF.

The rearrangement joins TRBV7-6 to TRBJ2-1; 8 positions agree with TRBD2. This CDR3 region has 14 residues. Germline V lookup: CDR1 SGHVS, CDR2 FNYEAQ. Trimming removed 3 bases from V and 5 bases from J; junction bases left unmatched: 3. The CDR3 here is CASSFRGGNNEQFF. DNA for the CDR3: TGTGCCAGCAGCTTTCGCGGGGGGAACAATGAGCAGTTCTTC.

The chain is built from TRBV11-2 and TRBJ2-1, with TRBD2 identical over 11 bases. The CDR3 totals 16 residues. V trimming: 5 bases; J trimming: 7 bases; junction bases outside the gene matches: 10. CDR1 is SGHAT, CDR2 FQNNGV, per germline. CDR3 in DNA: TGTGCCAGCAGCCTAGTAGCGGGGGGGCATAGGAATGAGCAGTTCTTC. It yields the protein CASSLVAGGHRNEQFF. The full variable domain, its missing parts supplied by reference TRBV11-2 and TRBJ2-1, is EAGVAQSPRYKIIEKRQSVAFWCNPISGHATLYWYQQILGQGPKLLIQFQNNGVVDDSQLPKDRFSAERLKGVDSTLKIQPAKLEDSAVYLCASSLVAGGHRNEQFFGPGTRLTVL.

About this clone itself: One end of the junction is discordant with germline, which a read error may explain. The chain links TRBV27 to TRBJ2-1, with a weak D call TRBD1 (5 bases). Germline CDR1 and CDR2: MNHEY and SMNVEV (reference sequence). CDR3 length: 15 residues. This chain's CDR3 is CASSLSQGNDNEQFF. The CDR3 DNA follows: TGTGCCAGCAGTCTATCCCAGGGAAACGACAATGAGCAGTTCTTC.

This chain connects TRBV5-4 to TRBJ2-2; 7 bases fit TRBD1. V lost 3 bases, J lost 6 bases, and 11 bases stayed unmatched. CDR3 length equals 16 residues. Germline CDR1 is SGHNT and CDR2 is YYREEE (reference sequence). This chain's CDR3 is CASSSRYTGDPGELFF. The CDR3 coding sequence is TGTGCCAGCAGCTCTAGATATACAGGGGACCCCGGGGAGCTGTTTTTT.

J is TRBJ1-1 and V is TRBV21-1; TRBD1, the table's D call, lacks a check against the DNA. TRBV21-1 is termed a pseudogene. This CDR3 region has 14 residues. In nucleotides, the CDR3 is TGTGCCAGCAGCAAAGTAAAGGGGAAACCCCCAGCTTTCTTT. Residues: CASSKVKGKPPAFF.

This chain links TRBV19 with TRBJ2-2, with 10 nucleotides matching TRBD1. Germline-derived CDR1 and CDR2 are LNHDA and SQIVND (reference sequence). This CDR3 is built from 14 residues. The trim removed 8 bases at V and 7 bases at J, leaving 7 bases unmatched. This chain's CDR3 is CASVDRGHIGELFF. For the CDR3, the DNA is TGTGCCAGTGTCGACAGGGGGCATATCGGGGAGCTGTTTTTT.

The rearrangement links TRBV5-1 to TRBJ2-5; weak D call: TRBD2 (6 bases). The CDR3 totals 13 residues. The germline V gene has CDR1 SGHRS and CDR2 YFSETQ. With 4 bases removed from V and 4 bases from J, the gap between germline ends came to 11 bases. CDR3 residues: CASSPRGGETQYF. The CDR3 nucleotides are TGCGCCAGCAGCCCGCGGGGCGGAGAGACCCAGTACTTC.

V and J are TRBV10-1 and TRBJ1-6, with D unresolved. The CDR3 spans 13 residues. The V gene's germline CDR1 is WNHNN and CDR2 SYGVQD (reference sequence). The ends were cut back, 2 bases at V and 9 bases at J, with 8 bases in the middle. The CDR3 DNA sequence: TGCGCCAGCAGTGAGGAACGGTTTTCACCCCTCCACTTT. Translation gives CASSEERFSPLHF.

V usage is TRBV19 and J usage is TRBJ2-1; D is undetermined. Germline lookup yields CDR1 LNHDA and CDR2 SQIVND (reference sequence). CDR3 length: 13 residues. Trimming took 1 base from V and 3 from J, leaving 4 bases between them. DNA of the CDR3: TGTGCCAGTAGTATAGGAGGCTACAATGAGCAGTTCTTC. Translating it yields CASSIGGYNEQFF.

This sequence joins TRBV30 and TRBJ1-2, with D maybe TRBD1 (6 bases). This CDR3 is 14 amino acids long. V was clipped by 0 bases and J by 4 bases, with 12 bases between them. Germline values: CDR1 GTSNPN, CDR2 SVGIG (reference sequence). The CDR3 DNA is TGTGCCTGGAGTGTAGGGGGTTTGAGCTATGGCTACACCTTC. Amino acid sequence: CAWSVGGLSYGYTF.

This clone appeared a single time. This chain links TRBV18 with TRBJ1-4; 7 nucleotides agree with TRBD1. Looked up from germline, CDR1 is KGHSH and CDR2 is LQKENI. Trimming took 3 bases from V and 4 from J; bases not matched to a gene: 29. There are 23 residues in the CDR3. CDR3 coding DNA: TGTGCCAGCTCACCGGACCAGTTATTAGTTTTCTCGCTTGCGGGACAGCATAATGAAAAACTGTTTTTT. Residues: CASSPDQLLVFSLAGQHNEKLFF.

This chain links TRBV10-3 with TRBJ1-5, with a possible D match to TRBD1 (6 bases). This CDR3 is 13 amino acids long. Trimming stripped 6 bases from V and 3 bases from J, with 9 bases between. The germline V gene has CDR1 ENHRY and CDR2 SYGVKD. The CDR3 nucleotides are TGTGCCATCAGCACAGGGTCCAATCAGCCCCAGCATTTT. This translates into CAISTGSNQPQHF.

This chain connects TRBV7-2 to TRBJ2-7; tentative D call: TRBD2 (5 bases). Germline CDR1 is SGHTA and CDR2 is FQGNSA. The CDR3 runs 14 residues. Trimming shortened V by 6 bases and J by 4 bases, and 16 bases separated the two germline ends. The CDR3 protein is CASSRLATSYEQYF. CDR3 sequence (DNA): TGTGCCAGCAGTAGGCTAGCCACAAGTTACGAGCAGTACTTC. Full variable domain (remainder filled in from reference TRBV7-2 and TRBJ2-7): GAGVSQSPSNKVTEKGKDVELRCDPISGHTALYWYRQSLGQGLEFLIYFQGNSAPDKSGLPSDRFSAERTGGSVSTLTIQRTQQEDSAVYLCASSRLATSYEQYFGPGTRLTVT.

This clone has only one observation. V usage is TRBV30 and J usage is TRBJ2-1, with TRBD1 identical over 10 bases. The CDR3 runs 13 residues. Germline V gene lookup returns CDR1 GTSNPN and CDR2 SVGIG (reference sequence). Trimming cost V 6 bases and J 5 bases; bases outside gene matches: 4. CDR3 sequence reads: CACRDRGHNEQFF. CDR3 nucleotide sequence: TGTGCCTGCCGGGACAGGGGTCACAATGAGCAGTTCTTC.

CDR3 loop: CASSEATGRTGELFF. CDR3 bases: TGTGCCAGCAGTGAAGCAACAGGTCGGACCGGGGAGCTGTTTTTT. The V call is TRBV2, the J call TRBJ2-2; tentative D call: TRBD1 (5 bases). The CDR3 is 15 residues long. The V and J ends lost 0 bases and 5 bases respectively, with 10 bases between them. The germline gives CDR1 SNHLY, CDR2 FYNNEI. The variable domain in full, completed from reference TRBV2 and TRBJ2-2, reads EPEVTQTPSHQVTQMGQEVILRCVPISNHLYFYWYRQILGQKVEFLVSFYNNEISEKSEIFDDQFSVERPDGSNFTLKIRSTKLEDSAMYFCASSEATGRTGELFFGEGSRLTVL.